This paragraph reports one T cell receptor beta chain. Its antigen is unknown. No clone much larger than this one lies a single base away; base qualities are absent. Library prep was done by PCR. The sequencer listed for this sample is Illumina HiSeq 4000. Bulk TCR libraries were prepared as previously described, using TCR primers listed in Table S5. Purification of total RNA was performed with the Qiagen AllPrep DNA/RNA kit. Before any analysis, reads coming from multiple sequencing runs of the same library were combined into one pool. The authors' analysis ran thus. Reads were retained only if their TCR constant sequence matched exactly, and those retained reads were trimmed to 150 nt and grouped according to their 12-nt molecular barcodes. Reads inside each barcode group were sub-clustered using a 15% Levenshtein threshold, and a quality-weighted consensus sequence was constructed for each RNA molecule. Non-functional sequences were filtered out, along with any lower-count sequence sitting one edit away from another sequence. Based on a fit of two negative binomial distributions, barcode sub-clusters having less than 20% of the maximum read count were discarded. Through fastp at Q25 and MiXCR, TCRdb rebuilt clones from the public reads, retaining in-frame beta chains. Under each unique CDR3 protein, matching rows form one entry showing the most common genes and DNA. The V and J calls here are based on TCRdb, not the publication. This sample lists more than 300,000 distinct CDR3 sequences; 20% to 25% were detected once. The biggest ten clones account for approximately 0.83% of the sample.

Naive CD8 T cell libraries were made from roughly 20,000 to 1,000,000 sorted cells using 10%, 30% or 50% of purified RNA. Naive CD8 T cells were FACS-sorted as CD8+CD4-CCR7+CD45RA+ on a BD FACSAria II into RLT Plus buffer. Detection sensitivity was tested by spiking Jurkat RNA equal to roughly ten TCR copies' worth into samples containing 20,000-1,000,000 naive CD8 T cells. Enrichment of CD8 T cells was done with RosetteSep CD8+ T Cell Enrichment Cocktail plus Ficoll-Paque, and ACK red cell lysis came afterward. The germline ends are 11 bases apart after V is trimmed by 2 bases and J by 3 bases. Inclusive of the bounding cysteine and phenylalanine, the CDR3 is 15 residues long. Here the CDR3 DNA is all that survives: 45 bases in frame from base 1. CDR1 is given as MNHEY and CDR2 as SVGAGI, both from the germline V gene. The data derive from a study of molecular identifiers for immune sequencing clone quantification (dated by TCRdb to 2016 to 2018). About the full investigation: For a replicate experiment, RNA from around 20,000 or 99,000 naive CD8 T cells was divided into five aliquots, of which four were sequenced. This methods study benchmarked molecular-identifier clustering-based TCR repertoire sequencing (MIDCIRS) and TCR RNA copy counting, using CD8 T cells to do so. The research as a whole found: Modeling gave 3 to 3.5 recovered TCR RNA copies per cell versus 7.5 to 10 by digital PCR, implying about 30% capture efficiency. The sizes of highly expanded clones could end up underestimated when identical TCR molecules share a barcode. Spiked-in Jurkat TCR RNA (approximately 10 copies' worth), which is not part of the donor repertoire, was contained in the naive libraries. Clones above 20 RNA copies held over 98% of molecules in CMV-specific effector cells but under 1% in naive cells. Without barcode sub-clustering, chimeric consensus sequences inflated TCR diversity; chimeras reached as high as 47%. Even against a background of roughly 1 million naive CD8 T cells, spiked-in Jurkat TCR RNA amounting to a single cell's worth was reported to be detectable.

The rearrangement combines TRBV6-5 with TRBJ2-1; D gene: possibly TRBD2, on 5 matching bases. The receptor was isolated from a human donor in good health. Some libraries in this study had Jurkat cell RNA spiked in. Sample: naive CD8+ T cells from blood, with Jurkat cell RNA spiked in. Read against the paper, the sample's cell subset or site label means: FACS-sorted CD8+CD4-CCR7+CD45RA+ naive T cells. This receptor carries the CDR3 CASSYRGNLYNEQFF. The bases read TGTGCCAGCAGTTACCGGGGAAACCTCTACAATGAGCAGTTCTTC.